Listed below are T cell receptor beta chains from one sample, sequenced in a study of PD-1 blockade in classical Hodgkin lymphoma. Libraries were prepared by immunoSEQ multiplex PCR; TCRdb keeps only in-frame clonotypes and omits some of them. The data show tens of thousands of clones, about three quarters seen once. Sequencing used peripheral blood mononuclear cells (PBMCs), obtained before the fourth cycle of nivolumab. Every receptor here comes from a human donor with classical Hodgkin lymphoma. Each CDR3 is given with its conserved first and last residue. A D gene is named only where the DNA matches it firmly.

V	D	J	length	CDR3
TRBV19	.	TRBJ2-3	15	CASSSLLSSTDTQYF
TRBV6-1	.	TRBJ2-2	15	CASSEQGLSPGELFF
TRBV5-6	TRBD1	TRBJ2-2	19	CASSWAGQAARRGTGELFF
TRBV12-5	TRBD1	TRBJ1-3	18	CASGLVLPDRGRGNTIYF
TRBV10-3	TRBD1	TRBJ2-7	13	CAIRRDRDYEQYF
TRBV5-6	.	TRBJ1-3	14	CASSPRGPGNTIYF
TRBV2	.	TRBJ1-5	13	CASRDNLNQPQHF
TRBV5-1	TRBD1	TRBJ2-2	17	CASSLDGQGVRTGELFF
TRBV2	.	TRBJ2-2	14	CASSDKGYTGELFF
TRBV6-1	.	TRBJ1-1	16	CASSEGVGFLNTEAFF
TRBV27	.	TRBJ1-2	15	CASSPNWGTSYGYTF
TRBV5-6	TRBD1	TRBJ1-1	16	CASSLARGSVYTEAFF
TRBV27	TRBD1	TRBJ1-1	17	CASSRSLQGARNTEAFF
TRBV9	.	TRBJ2-2	15	CASSVAARGPGELFF
TRBV5-1	TRBD2	TRBJ2-2	17	CASSPLAGPRNTGELFF
TRBV28	.	TRBJ1-4	14	CASSFKWANEKLFF
TRBV28	.	TRBJ1-1	15	CASRPRGRRNTEAFF
TRBV2	TRBD1	TRBJ2-1	16	CASSVSWDRAGNEQFF
TRBV7-2	.	TRBJ2-7	15	CASSLEPSVSYEQYF
TRBV7-6	.	TRBJ2-5	15	CASSLEPGTTTTQYF
TRBV6-5	TRBD1	TRBJ1-2	14	CASSTGTGFDGYTF
TRBV19	.	TRBJ1-1	13	CASSIGPNTEAFF
TRBV27	.	TRBJ2-1	14	CASSLARSYNEQFF
TRBV27	.	TRBJ2-3	15	CASRMGGPIRGTQYF
TRBV6-1	.	TRBJ2-4	12	CASSGTKNIQYF
TRBV5-1	.	TRBJ2-7	12	CASSLENTLQYF
TRBV5-1	TRBD2	TRBJ2-3	19	CASSLGSGLAGGSTDTQYF
TRBV6-6	TRBD1	TRBJ1-2	14	CASRPGRQGNGYTF
TRBV19	.	TRBJ2-7	18	CASSIRGMITGDPYEQYF
TRBV5-3	.	TRBJ2-3	14	CARSLEGGTDTQYF
TRBV28	.	TRBJ2-7	12	CASSLEFYEQYF
TRBV5-4	.	TRBJ2-3	12	CASSPRADTQYF
TRBV7-9	.	TRBJ2-5	14	CASSLQQSRETQYF
TRBV6-1	.	TRBJ1-1	15	CASTRSGEGNTEAFF
TRBV7-9	.	TRBJ2-2	15	CASSIQGLDTGELFF
TRBV4-2	TRBD1	TRBJ1-5	19	CASSQDTSAGGGSNQPQHF
TRBV7-6	.	TRBJ1-4	17	CASSLGPFRQRSSILFF
TRBV7-9	.	TRBJ1-3	11	CATSSGNTIYF
TRBV28	TRBD1	TRBJ1-2	15	CASSTTGDGDYGYTF
TRBV7-2	.	TRBJ2-3	12	CASSSSTDTQYF
TRBV10-2	.	TRBJ2-1	13	CASSEQGANEQFF